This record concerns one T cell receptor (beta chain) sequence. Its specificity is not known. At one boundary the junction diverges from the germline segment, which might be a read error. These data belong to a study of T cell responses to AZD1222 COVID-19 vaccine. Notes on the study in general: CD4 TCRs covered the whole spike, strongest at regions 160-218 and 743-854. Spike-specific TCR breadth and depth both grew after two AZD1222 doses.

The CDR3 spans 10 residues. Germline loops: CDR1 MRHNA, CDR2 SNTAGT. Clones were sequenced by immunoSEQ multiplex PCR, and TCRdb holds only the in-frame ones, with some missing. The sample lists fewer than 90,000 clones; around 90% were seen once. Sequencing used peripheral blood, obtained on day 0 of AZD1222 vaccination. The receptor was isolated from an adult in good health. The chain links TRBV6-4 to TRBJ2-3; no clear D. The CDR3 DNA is TGTGCCAGCAGCAGAGATACGCAGTATTTT. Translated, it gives CASSRDTQYF.